Listed here are 7 T cell receptor beta chains from one sample, sequenced in a study of blood T cell repertoires in COVID-19. The data were produced by immunoSEQ multiplex PCR, yet TCRdb's version contains in-frame clones alone and is incomplete. The sample comprises 45,000 to 50,000 clones, roughly 80% of which are singletons, and 6.5% to 9% rests with the top ten. Sequenced material: peripheral blood. These receptor sequences come from a man in his 60s with active COVID-19.

The V gene is TRBV28, the J gene TRBJ1-2, with 11 bases identical to TRBD1. J gave up 4 bases and V 5 bases, and 6 bases lay outside the gene matches. Germline V lookup: CDR1 MDHEN, CDR2 SYDVKM. This CDR3 is built from 15 residues. The CDR3 sequence is CASSASGTGGYGYTF. The CDR3 DNA is TGTGCCAGCAGTGCGTCCGGGACAGGGGGCTATGGCTACACCTTC.

This chain joins TRBV7-9 and TRBJ2-1; D possibly corresponds to TRBD2 (5 bases). This CDR3 has 13 residues. Germline V gene sequence: CDR1 SEHNR, CDR2 FQNEAQ (reference sequence). The V gene lost 1 base and the J gene lost 7 bases, with 8 bases spanning the gap. The DNA of the CDR3 is TGTGCCAGCAGCTTAGTAGGAGGTAATGAGCAGTTCTTC. This translates into CASSLVGGNEQFF.

The chain joins TRBV7-6 to TRBJ2-7, with 15 positions matching TRBD2. CDR1 and CDR2 (germline): SGHVS, FNYEAQ. The CDR3 runs to 16 residues. After removal of 5 bases from V and 4 bases from J, the junction contained 6 bases not matched to a gene. CDR3 residues: CASSAGTSGGKYEQYF. The CDR3 DNA reads TGTGCCAGCAGCGCGGGGACTAGCGGGGGGAAATACGAGCAGTACTTC.

This clone was seen more than once but under ten times. The chain recombines TRBV10-3 with TRBJ2-1; 8 bases align to TRBD2. The V and J ends lost 7 bases and 5 bases, in that order; junction bases with no gene match: 4. CDR3 length: 13 amino acids. Germline V gene lookup returns CDR1 ENHRY and CDR2 SYGVKD. The CDR3 spells CAINSGEHNEQFF. CDR3 coding DNA: TGTGCCATCAATAGCGGGGAACACAATGAGCAGTTCTTC.

The chain recombines TRBV19 with TRBJ1-1; D may be TRBD1 (5 bases). The germline CDR1 and CDR2 sequences are LNHDA and SQIVND (reference sequence). This CDR3 region has 14 residues. The V gene lost 5 bases and the J gene lost 7 bases, with 17 bases spanning the gap. As DNA, the CDR3 is TGTGCCAGTAGTCCTTGGGGCGGGGACGGTGAAGCTTTCTTT. Translating gives CASSPWGGDGEAFF.

This rearrangement joins TRBV6-6 to TRBJ2-7, with D possibly TRBD1 on 6 matching bases. The V gene's germline CDR1 is MNHNY and CDR2 SVGAGI (reference sequence). V dropped 6 bases and J dropped 9 bases, with 18 bases sitting between them. The CDR3 loop spans 13 amino acids. DNA of the CDR3: TGTGCCAGCAGCCGCGAGGCAGGGGCATGGCAGTACTTC. This encodes CASSREAGAWQYF.

This clone was counted a single time. This chain links TRBV2 with TRBJ2-1; perhaps TRBD2 as D (6 bases). Between the trimmed V and J ends, which lost 7 bases and 10 bases, there was a span of 20 bases. The CDR3 spans 14 residues. Per the germline V gene, CDR1 is SNHLY and CDR2 is FYNNEI. The CDR3 is CASTLVGRHYEQFF. The CDR3, as DNA: TGTGCCAGCACCCTGGTTGGGAGGCATTACGAGCAGTTCTTC. Variable domain in full (rest from reference TRBV2 and TRBJ2-1): EPEVTQTPSHQVTQMGQEVILRCVPISNHLYFYWYRQILGQKVEFLVSFYNNEISEKSEIFDDQFSVERPDGSNFTLKIRSTKLEDSAMYFCASTLVGRHYEQFFGPGTRLTVL.